This T cell receptor (beta chain) was documented in a study of cytotoxic CD8 clonotypes in ibrutinib-treated CLL. Whole-study context: IGHV unmutated under 18; relapsed/refractory about 10; treatment-naive over 14. Responses: roughly 25 partial, 2 complete; after median around 64 months, 14 stayed remitted, some twelve progressed.

Germline V gene lookup returns CDR1 SGHNT and CDR2 YENEEA. V shed 2 bases and J shed 0 bases, with 17 bases lying between them. There are 18 residues in the CDR3. The table came from immunoSEQ multiplex PCR; TCRdb's copy has only in-frame clones and leaves some out. The sample gives tens of thousands of clones, roughly 80% of which show up once; more than 35% is in the top ten. This clone was seen once. Its antigen is as yet unknown. Study conclusions and caveats: Clonality climbed at ibrutinib response, then dropped toward baseline at progression. Progressing patients had sampling times that differed from those of sustained-remission patients.

This TCR came from a human donor with chronic lymphocytic leukemia. The chain recombines TRBV11-3 with TRBJ1-3, with a weak D call TRBD1 (6 bases). Sample: PBMCs, taken after 24 months of ibrutinib treatment. CDR3 sequence: CASSLTVRGGSSGNTIYF. CDR3 in DNA: TGTGCCAGCAGCTTAACGGTCAGGGGAGGGTCCTCTGGAAACACCATATATTTT.